What follows describes a single TCR beta chain. Assay used: immunoSEQ multiplex PCR; TCRdb lists only in-frame clones, some missing. This sample carries 240,000 or so clones, more than 85% of them seen once, and the ten largest clones take 8.8%. These data come from a study of blood T cell repertoires in COVID-19. In assigning cohorts, the study relied on participant-reported clinical history. CDR1 SGHTA and CDR2 FQGNSA come from the germline V gene. The CDR3 has 17 amino acids. V lost 4 bases to trimming and J lost 3 bases; unmatched junction nucleotides: 8. Sequencing was carried out using PBMCs or T cells enriched from blood (not recorded which). This chain joins TRBV7-2 and TRBJ2-4; 11 bases fit TRBD1. The origin of this receptor is a man aged 35 to 55 who had recovered from COVID-19. CDR3 DNA sequence: TGTGCCAGCAGCTCGATTCCCGGGACAGGGGGCAAAAACATTCAGTACTTC. This gives the protein CASSSIPGTGGKNIQYF.